This TCR beta chain was sequenced during a study of blood T cell repertoires in COVID-19. Study processing details: Amplification of reference gene primers was used by the study to estimate nucleated cell counts. The assay was immunoSEQ multiplex PCR, and TCRdb's table has in-frame clones only and misses some. For V, J and clone size, that table is used; D and trimming come from the DNA. Of 150,000 to 200,000 clones in the sample, roughly 90% were seen once. The source material was peripheral blood. The source of this sequence is a man aged 60 to 69 with acute or convalescent COVID-19.

CDR3 loop: CASSPPSGGNTGELFF. The DNA of the CDR3 is TGTGCCAGCTCACCCCCGAGCGGGGGGAACACCGGGGAGCTGTTTTTT. This chain joins TRBV18 and TRBJ2-2; TRBD2 matches at 8 bases. The CDR3 is 16 residues long. V dropped 3 bases and J dropped 1; count of bases not matched to a gene: 4. CDR1 is KGHSH and CDR2 is LQKENI in the germline V gene.